This T cell receptor beta chain was recovered during a study of T-cell memory formation after mild COVID-19. General observations from the study: CD4+ contracting clones lay mainly in CM and EM, CD8+ ones in EMRA.

Remarks on this clonotype: What it binds is unknown.

TCRdb reprocessed the 5' RACE reads with MiXCR, giving one entry per CDR3 protein. The sample has roughly 620,000 distinct CDR3 sequences, roughly 17% seen once. This CDR3 contains 15 residues. The V gene's germline CDR1 is MNHEY and CDR2 SVGAGI. Trimming took off 5 bases at V and 0 bases at J, with 8 bases between the two ends. The chain carries TRBV6-5 and TRBJ2-6; D gene ambiguous. Sample: PBMCs or a T cell subset sorted from them (not recorded which). This receptor was identified in an adult woman who had mild COVID-19 (a few samples of this study predate the infection). Cell type and time point are not known. Written as DNA, the CDR3 is TGTGCCAGCAGTGTACAGACCTCTGGGGCCAACGTCCTGACTTTC. It encodes CASSVQTSGANVLTF.